One and the same sample provided the 6 T cell receptor beta chains below, sequenced in a study of Graves' ophthalmopathy and Graves' hyperthyroidism. The study amplified TCR beta CDR3 regions using RNA transcripts. Investigators did first-round RT-PCR with HTBI primers, then second-round multiplex PCR. TCRdb independently ran MiXCR on the multiplex PCR reads; one entry per CDR3 protein. In the table there are about 390,000 distinct CDR3 sequences, about 16% of which are singletons. The material sequenced was peripheral blood. The receptor set was obtained from a woman under 30 with stable Graves' hyperthyroidism.

The genes are TRBV18 and TRBJ1-1; D is unresolved. The length of the CDR3 is 14 residues. V was cut by 6 bases and J by 5 bases, with 16 bases left in between. The germline V gene has CDR1 KGHSH and CDR2 LQKENI. CDR3 DNA: TGTGCCAGCTCCCTACAAACCTGGAGGACTGAAGCTTTCTTT. Its translation is CASSLQTWRTEAFF. The full variable domain, with the rest looked up from reference TRBV18 and TRBJ1-1, is NAGVMQNPRHLVRRRGQEARLRCSPMKGHSHVYWYRQLPEEGLKFMVYLQKENIIDESGMPKERFSAEFPKEGPSILRIQQVVRGDSAAYFCASSLQTWRTEAFFGQGTRLTVV.

The chain recombines TRBV12-3 or TRBV12-4 with TRBJ2-7; D possibly uses TRBD1 or TRBD2 (6 bases each). Deletions cut 7 bases from V and 4 bases from J, with 20 bases between. The CDR3 spans 15 residues. CDR3 residues: CASTQSSGGPYEQYF. CDR3 DNA sequence: TGTGCCAGCACCCAAAGTTCCGGGGGCCCGTACGAGCAGTACTTC.

The chain couples TRBV6-2 or TRBV6-3 to TRBJ2-7, with 9 bases that match TRBD2. CDR1 and CDR2 from the germline V gene are MNHEY and SVGEGT. The CDR3 is 16 amino acids. The CDR3 DNA reads as TGTGTCTGCAGTTACTCCCGACTAGCGGCCTCCTACGAGCAGTACTTC. Encoded protein: CVCSYSRLAASYEQYF.

This clonotype was observed at least ten times. The chain couples TRBV20-1 to TRBJ1-5; no clear D. Germline CDR1 DFQATT, CDR2 SNEGSKA (reference sequence). This CDR3 spans 12 amino acids. Trimming removed 3 bases from V and 6 bases from J, with 9 bases in between. The CDR3: CSASMTGQPQHF. The CDR3 DNA sequence: TGCAGTGCTAGTATGACGGGTCAGCCCCAGCATTTT.

This clonotype was observed at least ten times. The CDR3 region has the DNA TGTGCCAGCAGCCCCCCGGACAGGGGAAACTATGGCTACACCTTC. It codes for CASSPPDRGNYGYTF. V usage is TRBV9 and J usage is TRBJ1-2; TRBD1 agrees at 9 bases. CDR3 length: 15 amino acids. Germline V gene data show CDR1 as SGDLS and CDR2 as YYNGEE. The ends lost 4 bases at V and 2 bases at J; junction bases unmatched: 6.

The chain has TRBV11-2 and TRBJ1-5; no reliable D call. Germline V lookup: CDR1 SGHAT, CDR2 FQNNGV. This CDR3 region has 16 residues. V shed 4 bases and J shed 4 bases, with 17 bases lying between them. The CDR3 nucleotides are TGTGCCAGCAGCTCACGTCCCGCAGGAGGAAATCAGCCCCAGCATTTT. This translates into CASSSRPAGGNQPQHF.